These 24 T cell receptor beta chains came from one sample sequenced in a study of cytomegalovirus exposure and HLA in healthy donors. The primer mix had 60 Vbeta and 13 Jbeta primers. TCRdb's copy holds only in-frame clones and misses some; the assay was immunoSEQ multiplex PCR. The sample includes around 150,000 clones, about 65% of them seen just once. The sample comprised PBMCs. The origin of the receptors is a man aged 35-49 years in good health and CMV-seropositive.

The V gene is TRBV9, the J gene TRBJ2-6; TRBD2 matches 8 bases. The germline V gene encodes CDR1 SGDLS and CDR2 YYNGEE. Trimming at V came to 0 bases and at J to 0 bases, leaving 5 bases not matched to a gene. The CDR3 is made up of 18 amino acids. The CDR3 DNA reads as TGTGCCAGCAGCGTAGAAATAGCGGGACCCTCTGGGGCCAACGTCCTGACTTTC. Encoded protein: CASSVEIAGPSGANVLTF.

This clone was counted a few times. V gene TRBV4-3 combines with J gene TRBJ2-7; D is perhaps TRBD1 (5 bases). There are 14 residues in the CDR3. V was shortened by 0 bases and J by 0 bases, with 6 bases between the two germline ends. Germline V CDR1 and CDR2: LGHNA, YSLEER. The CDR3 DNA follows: TGCGCCAGCAGCCAAGAGCAGGGCTCCTACGAGCAGTACTTC. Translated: CASSQEQGSYEQYF.

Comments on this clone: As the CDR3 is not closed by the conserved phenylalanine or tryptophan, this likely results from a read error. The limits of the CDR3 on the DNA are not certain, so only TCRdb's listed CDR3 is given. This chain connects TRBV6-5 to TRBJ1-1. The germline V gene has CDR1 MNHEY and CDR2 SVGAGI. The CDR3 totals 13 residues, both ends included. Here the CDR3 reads CASSEVPDHPGGV.

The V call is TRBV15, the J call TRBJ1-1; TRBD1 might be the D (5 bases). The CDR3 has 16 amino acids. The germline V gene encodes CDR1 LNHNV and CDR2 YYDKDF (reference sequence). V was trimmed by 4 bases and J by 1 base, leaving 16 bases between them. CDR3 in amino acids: CATSTRMTVPNTEAFF. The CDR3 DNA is TGTGCCACCAGCACCCGTATGACAGTCCCGAACACTGAAGCTTTCTTT.

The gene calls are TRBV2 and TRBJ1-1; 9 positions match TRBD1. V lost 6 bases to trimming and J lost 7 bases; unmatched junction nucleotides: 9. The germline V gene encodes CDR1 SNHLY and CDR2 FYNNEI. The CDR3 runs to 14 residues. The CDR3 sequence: CASRGDRDFDEAFF. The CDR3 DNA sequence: TGTGCCAGCAGGGGGGACAGGGACTTCGATGAAGCTTTCTTT.

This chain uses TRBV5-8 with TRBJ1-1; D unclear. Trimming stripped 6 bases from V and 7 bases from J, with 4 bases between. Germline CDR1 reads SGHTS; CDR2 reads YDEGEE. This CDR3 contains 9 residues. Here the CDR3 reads CASTGEAFF. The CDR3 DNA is TGTGCCAGCACGGGTGAAGCTTTCTTT.

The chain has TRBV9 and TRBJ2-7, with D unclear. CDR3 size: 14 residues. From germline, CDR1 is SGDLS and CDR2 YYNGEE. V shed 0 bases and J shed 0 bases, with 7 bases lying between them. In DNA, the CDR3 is TGTGCCAGCAGCGTAGCGAGAAGCTCCTACGAGCAGTACTTC. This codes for CASSVARSSYEQYF.

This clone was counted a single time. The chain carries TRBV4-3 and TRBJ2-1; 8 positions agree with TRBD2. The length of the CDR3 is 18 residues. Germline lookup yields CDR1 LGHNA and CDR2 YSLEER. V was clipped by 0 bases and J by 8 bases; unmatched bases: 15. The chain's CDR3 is CASSQDPVSGRGGHEQFF. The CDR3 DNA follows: TGCGCCAGCAGCCAAGATCCAGTATCGGGTCGGGGGGGCCATGAGCAGTTCTTC.

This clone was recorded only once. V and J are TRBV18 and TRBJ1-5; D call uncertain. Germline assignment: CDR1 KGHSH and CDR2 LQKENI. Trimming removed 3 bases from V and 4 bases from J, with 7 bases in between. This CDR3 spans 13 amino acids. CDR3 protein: CASSPSRNQPQHF. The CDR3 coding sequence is TGTGCCAGCTCACCGTCCCGTAATCAGCCCCAGCATTTT.

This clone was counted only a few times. The CDR3 spells CASSVLGAPGTFF. The DNA for the CDR3 is TGTGCCAGCAGCGTCCTGGGGGCCCCGGGGACTTTCTTT. The chain uses TRBV9 and TRBJ1-1, with D perhaps matching TRBD1 (6 bases). The V gene lost 2 bases and the J gene lost 12 bases, with 17 bases spanning the gap. The CDR3 has 13 residues. From germline, CDR1 is SGDLS and CDR2 YYNGEE.

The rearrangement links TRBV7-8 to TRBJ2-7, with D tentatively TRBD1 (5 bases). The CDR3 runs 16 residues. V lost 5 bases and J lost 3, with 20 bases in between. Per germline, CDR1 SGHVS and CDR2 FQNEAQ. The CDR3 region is CASSPEITDKVYEQYF. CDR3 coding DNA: TGTGCCAGCAGCCCGGAGATCACGGACAAAGTCTACGAGCAGTACTTC.

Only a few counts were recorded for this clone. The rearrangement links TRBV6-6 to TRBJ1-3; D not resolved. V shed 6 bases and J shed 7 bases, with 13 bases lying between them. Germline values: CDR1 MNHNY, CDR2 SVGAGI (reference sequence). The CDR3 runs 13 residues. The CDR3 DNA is TGTGCCAGCAGGCCGTTTCCCGGGAACACCATATATTTT. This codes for CASRPFPGNTIYF.

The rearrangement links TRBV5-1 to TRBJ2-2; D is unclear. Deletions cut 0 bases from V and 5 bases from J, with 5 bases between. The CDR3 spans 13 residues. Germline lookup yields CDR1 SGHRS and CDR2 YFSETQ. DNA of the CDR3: TGCGCCAGCAGCTTGGTCAGTACCGGGGAGCTGTTTTTT. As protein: CASSLVSTGELFF.

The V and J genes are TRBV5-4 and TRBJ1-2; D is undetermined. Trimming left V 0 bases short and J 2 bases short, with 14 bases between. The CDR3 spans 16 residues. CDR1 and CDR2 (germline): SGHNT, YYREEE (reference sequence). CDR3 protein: CASSLAFEASNYGYTF. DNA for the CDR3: TGTGCCAGCAGCTTGGCCTTTGAGGCATCGAACTATGGCTACACCTTC.

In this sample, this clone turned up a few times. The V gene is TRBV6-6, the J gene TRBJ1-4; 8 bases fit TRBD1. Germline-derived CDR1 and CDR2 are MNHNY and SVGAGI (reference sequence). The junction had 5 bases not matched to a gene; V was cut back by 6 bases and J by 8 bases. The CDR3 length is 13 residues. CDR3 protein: CASSRTGKEKLFF. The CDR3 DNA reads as TGTGCCAGCAGCCGGACAGGGAAGGAAAAACTGTTTTTT.

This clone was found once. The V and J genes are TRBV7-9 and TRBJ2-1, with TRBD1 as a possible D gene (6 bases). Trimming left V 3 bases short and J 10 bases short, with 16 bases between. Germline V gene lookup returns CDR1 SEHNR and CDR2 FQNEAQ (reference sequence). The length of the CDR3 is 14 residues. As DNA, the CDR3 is TGTGCCAGCAGCTTCGAGGGGGAGACGGGGGAGCAGTTCTTC. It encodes CASSFEGETGEQFF.

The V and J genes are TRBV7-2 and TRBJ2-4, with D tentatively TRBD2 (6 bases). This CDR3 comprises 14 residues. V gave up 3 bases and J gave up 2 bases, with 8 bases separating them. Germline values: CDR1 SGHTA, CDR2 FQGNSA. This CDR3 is CASSFGGTKNIQYF. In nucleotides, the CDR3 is TGTGCCAGCAGCTTTGGGGGGACCAAAAACATTCAGTACTTC.

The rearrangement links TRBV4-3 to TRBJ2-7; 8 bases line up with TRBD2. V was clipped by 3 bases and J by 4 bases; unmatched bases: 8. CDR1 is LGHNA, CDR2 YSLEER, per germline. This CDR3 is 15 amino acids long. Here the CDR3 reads CASSQAGGVGYEQYF. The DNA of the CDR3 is TGCGCCAGCAGCCAGGCGGGGGGCGTTGGTTACGAGCAGTACTTC.

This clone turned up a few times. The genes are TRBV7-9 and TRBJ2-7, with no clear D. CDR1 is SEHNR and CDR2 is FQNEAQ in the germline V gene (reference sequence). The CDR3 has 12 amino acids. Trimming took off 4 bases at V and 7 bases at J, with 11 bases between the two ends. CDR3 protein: CASSYPDREQYF. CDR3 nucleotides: TGTGCCAGCAGCTACCCTGATCGGGAGCAGTACTTC.

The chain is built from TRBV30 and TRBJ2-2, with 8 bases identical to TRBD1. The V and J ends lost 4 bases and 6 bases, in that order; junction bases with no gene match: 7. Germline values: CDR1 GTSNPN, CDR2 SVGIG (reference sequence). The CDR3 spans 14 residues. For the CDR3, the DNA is TGTGCCTGGAATTCTCAGGGGGCGGCCGGGGAGCTGTTTTTT. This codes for CAWNSQGAAGELFF.

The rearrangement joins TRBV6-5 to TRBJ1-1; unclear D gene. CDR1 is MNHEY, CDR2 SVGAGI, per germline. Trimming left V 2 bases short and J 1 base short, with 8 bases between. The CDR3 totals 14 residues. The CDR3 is CASSYGHPNTEAFF. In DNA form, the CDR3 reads TGTGCCAGCAGTTACGGGCATCCGAACACTGAAGCTTTCTTT.

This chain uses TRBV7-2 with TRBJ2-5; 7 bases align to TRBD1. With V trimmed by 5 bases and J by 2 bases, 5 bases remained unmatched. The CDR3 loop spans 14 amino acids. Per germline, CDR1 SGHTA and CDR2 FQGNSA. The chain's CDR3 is CASSPSGQQETQYF. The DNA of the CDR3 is TGTGCCAGCAGCCCATCGGGACAGCAAGAGACCCAGTACTTC.

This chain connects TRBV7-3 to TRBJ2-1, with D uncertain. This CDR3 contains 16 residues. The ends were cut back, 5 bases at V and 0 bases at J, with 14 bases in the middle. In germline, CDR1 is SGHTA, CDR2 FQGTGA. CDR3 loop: CASSTLPSVSYNEQFF. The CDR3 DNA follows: TGTGCCAGCAGCACCCTACCGTCCGTCTCCTACAATGAGCAGTTCTTC.

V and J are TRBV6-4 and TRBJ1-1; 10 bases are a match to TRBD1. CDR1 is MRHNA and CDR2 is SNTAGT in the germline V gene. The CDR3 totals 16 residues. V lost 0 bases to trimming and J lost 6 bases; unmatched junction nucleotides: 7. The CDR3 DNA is TGTGCCAGCAGTGACTCGACAGGGGGCTATCCCGCTGAAGCTTTCTTT. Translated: CASSDSTGGYPAEAFF.